This T cell receptor (beta chain) was captured by sequencing in a study of blood T cell repertoires in COVID-19. Background on the study: Researchers got acute and convalescent COVID-19 samples from the United States, Italy and Spain. Sources were T cells, B-cell-depleted T cells, or PBMCs; the material itself was cDNA or gDNA.

The study assigned cohorts using participant-reported clinical history. As processed by the authors: Using reference gene primer amplification, nucleated cell counts were estimated. Assay used: immunoSEQ multiplex PCR; TCRdb lists only in-frame clones, some missing. The V and J calls and clone size were taken over from that table, and D and trimming were inferred from the DNA. Seen here are roughly 300,000 clones, approximately 91% observed once, and the top ten hold 2% to 2.5%. This sequence was found in a woman aged 40 to 49 with acute COVID-19. Sample: PBMCs or T cells enriched from blood (not recorded which).

CDR3 sequence reads: CASRKWQQETQYF. DNA of the CDR3: TGCGCCAGCAGGAAGTGGCAGCAAGAGACCCAGTACTTC. The genes are TRBV5-1 and TRBJ2-5; D gene uncertain. Trimming shortened V by 5 bases and J by 2 bases, and 10 bases separated the two germline ends. Germline values: CDR1 SGHRS, CDR2 YFSETQ. The CDR3 spans 13 residues.